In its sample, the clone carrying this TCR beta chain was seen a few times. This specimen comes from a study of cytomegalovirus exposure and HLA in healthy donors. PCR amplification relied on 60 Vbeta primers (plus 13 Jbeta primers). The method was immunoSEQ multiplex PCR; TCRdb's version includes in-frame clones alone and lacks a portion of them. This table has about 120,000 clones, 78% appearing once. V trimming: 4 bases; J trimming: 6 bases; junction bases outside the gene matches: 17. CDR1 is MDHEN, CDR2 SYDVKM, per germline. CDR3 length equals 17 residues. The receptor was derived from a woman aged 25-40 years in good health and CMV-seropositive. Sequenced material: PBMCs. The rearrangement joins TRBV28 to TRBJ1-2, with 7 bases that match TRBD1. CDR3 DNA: TGTGCCAGCAGTTCCAGAGGAACCCGACAGGGAGGAGATGGCTACACCTTC. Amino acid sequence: CASSSRGTRQGGDGYTF.